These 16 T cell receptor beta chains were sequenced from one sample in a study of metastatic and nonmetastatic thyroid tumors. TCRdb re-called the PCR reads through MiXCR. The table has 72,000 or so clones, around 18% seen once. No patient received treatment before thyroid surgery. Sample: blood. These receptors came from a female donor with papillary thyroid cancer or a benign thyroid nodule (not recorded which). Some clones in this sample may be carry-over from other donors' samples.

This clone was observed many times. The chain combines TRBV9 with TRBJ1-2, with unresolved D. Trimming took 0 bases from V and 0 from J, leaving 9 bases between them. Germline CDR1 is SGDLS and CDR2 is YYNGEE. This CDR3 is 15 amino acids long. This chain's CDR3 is CASSVDPPANYGYTF. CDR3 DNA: TGTGCCAGCAGCGTAGATCCACCTGCTAACTATGGCTACACCTTC.

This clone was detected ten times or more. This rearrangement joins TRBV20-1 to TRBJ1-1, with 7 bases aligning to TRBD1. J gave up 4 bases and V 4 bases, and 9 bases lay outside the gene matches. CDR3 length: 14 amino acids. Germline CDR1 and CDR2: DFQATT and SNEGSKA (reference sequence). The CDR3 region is CSANAGQPITEAFF. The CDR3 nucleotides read TGCAGTGCTAATGCGGGACAGCCGATCACTGAAGCTTTCTTT.

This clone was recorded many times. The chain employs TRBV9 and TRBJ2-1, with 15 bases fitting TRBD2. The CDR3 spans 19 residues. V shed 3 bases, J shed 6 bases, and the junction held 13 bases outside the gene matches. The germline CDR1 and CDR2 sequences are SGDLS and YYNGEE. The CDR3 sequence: CASSATGLAGGPVVNEQFF. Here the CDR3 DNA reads TGTGCCAGCAGCGCGACCGGACTAGCGGGAGGGCCGGTTGTCAATGAGCAGTTCTTC.

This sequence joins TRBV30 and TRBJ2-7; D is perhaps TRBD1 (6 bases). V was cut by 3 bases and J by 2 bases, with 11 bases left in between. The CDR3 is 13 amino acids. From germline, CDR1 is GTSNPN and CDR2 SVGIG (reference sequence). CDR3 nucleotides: TGTGCCTGGAGGCGTGACAGGCCCTACGAGCAGTACTTC. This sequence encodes CAWRRDRPYEQYF.

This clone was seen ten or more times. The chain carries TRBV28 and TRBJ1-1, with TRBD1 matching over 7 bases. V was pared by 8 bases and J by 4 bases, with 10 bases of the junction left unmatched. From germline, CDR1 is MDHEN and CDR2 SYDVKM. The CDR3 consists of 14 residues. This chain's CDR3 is CASVRGREGTEAFF. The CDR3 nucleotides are TGTGCCAGCGTGAGGGGGCGCGAGGGCACTGAAGCTTTCTTT.

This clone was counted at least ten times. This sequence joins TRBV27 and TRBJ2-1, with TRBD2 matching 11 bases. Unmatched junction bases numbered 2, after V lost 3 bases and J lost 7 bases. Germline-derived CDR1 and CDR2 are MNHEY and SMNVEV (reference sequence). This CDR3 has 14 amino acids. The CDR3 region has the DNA TGTGCCAGCAGTTTGGCTAGCGGGAGGAATGAGCAGTTCTTC. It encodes CASSLASGRNEQFF.

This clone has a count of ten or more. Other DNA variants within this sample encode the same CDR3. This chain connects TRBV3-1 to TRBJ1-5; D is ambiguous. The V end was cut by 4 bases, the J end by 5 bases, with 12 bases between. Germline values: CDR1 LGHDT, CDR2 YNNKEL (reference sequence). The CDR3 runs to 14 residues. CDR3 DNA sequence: TGTGCCAGCAGCCCTCCGGGGTGTCATCAGCCCCAGCATTTT. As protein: CASSPPGCHQPQHF. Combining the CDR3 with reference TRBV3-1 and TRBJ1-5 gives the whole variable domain DTAVSQTPKYLVTQMGNDKSIKCEQNLGHDTMYWYKQDSKKFLKIMFSYNNKELIINETVPNRFSPKSPDKAHLNLHINSLELGDSAVYFCASSPPGCHQPQHFGDGTRLSIL.

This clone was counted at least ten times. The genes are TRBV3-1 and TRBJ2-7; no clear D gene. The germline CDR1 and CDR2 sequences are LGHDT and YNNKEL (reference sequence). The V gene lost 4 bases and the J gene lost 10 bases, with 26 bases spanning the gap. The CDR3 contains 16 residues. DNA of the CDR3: TGTGCCAGCAGCCCAGCTTTCGACGGATACACTACGATTCAGTACTTC. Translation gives CASSPAFDGYTTIQYF.

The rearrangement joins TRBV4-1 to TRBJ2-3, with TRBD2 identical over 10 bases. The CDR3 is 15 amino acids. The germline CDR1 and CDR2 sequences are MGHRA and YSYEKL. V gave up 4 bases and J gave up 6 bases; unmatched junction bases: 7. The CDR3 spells CASSPLPSGSDTQYF. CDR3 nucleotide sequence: TGCGCCAGCAGCCCTTTGCCTAGCGGGAGTGATACGCAGTATTTT.

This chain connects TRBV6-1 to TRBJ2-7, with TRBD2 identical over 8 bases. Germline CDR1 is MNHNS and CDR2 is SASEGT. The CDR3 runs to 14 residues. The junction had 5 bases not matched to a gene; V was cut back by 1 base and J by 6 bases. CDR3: CASSEVAGYREQYF. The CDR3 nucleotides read TGTGCCAGCAGTGAAGTAGCGGGGTACCGCGAGCAGTACTTC.

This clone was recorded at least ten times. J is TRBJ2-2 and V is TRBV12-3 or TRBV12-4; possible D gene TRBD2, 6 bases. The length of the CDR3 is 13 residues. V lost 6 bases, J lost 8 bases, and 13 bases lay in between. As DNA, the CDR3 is TGTGCCAGCAGCGCCCAGGGAGGTGGGGAGCTGTTTTTT. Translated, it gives CASSAQGGGELFF.

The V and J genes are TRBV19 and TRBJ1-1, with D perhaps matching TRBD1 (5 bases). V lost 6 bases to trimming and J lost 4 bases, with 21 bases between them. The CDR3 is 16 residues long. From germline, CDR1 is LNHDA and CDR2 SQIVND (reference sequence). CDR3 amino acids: CASSTPDGGDLTEAFF. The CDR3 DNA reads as TGTGCCAGTAGCACCCCGGACGGCGGGGACCTCACTGAAGCTTTCTTT.

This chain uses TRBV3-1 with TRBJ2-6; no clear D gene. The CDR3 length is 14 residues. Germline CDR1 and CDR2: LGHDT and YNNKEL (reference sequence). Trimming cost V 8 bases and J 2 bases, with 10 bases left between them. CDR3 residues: CASGLLTGANVLTF. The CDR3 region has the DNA TGTGCCAGCGGCCTACTCACTGGGGCCAACGTCCTGACTTTC.

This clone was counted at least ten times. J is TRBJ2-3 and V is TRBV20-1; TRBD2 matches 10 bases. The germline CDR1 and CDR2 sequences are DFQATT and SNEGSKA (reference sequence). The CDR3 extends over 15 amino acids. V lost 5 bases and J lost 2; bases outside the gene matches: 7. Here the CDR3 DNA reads TGCAGTGCTCAGGAAGCGGGAGGGAACACAGATACGCAGTATTTT. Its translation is CSAQEAGGNTDTQYF.

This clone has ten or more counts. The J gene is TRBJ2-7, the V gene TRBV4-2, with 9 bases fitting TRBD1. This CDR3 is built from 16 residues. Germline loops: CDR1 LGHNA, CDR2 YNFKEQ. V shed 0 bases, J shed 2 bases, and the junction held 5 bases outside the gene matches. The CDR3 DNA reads TGTGCCAGCAGCCAAGAGGGGACAGGGCTGACCTACGAGCAGTACTTC. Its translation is CASSQEGTGLTYEQYF.

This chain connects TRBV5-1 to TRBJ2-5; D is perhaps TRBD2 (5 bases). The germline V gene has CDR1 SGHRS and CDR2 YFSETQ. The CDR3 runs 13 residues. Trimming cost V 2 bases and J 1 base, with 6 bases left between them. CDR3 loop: CASSFGVQETQYF. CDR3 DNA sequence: TGCGCCAGCAGCTTCGGGGTCCAAGAGACCCAGTACTTC.